Described below is a single T cell receptor beta chain sequence and its context. Its antigen is not known. V was shortened by 3 bases and J by 3 bases, with 6 bases between the two germline ends. This CDR3 is built from 13 residues. Each CDR3 protein is one row after TCRdb ran MiXCR on the reads. Of about 740,000 distinct CDR3 sequences listed, about a third are singletons. This sample is drawn from a study of T cell repertoires in cytomegalovirus infection. For the study at large: Carrying CMV and the relevant HLA type showed in public TCR beta signatures.

Study findings and constraints: The ex vivo response was dominated by HLA-C-restricted CMV-specific TCR beta clonotypes. Identification of carriers of CMV plus the relevant HLA was performed using cumulative public TCR beta family frequency.

Specimen: PBMCs. The chain joins TRBV12-3 or TRBV12-4 to TRBJ1-5; D gene ambiguous. This sequence was found in a human donor in good health (CMV status not recorded). Some clones in this sample may be carry-over from other donors' samples. For the CDR3, the DNA is TGTGCCAGCAGTTTTCTGCTCAATCAGCCCCAGCATTTT. This encodes CASSFLLNQPQHF.